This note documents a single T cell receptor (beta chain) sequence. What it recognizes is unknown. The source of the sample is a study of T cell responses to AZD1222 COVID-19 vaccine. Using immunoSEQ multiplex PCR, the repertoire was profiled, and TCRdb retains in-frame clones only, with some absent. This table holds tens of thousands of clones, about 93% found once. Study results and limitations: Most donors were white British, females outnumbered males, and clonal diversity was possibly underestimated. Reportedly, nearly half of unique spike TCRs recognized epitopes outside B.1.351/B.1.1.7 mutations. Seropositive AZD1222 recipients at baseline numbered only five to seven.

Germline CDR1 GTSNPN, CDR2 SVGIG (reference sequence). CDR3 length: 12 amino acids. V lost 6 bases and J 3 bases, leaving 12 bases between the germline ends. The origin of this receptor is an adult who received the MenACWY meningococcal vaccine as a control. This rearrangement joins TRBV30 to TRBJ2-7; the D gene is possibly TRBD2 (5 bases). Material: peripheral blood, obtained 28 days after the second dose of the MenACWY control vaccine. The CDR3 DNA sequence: TGTGCCTGCAAACCGGGAAACTACGAGCAGTACTTC. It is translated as CACKPGNYEQYF.